The 20 T cell receptor beta chains in this list originate from one sample, sequenced in a study of blood T cell repertoires in COVID-19. Only in-frame clones appear in the TCRdb table, and some are missing; sequencing was by immunoSEQ multiplex PCR. The sample carries around 60,000 clones, about four fifths recorded once. The sequenced sample consisted of peripheral blood. All receptors derive from a human donor in a cohort sampled during active COVID-19.

The CDR3 nucleotides read TGCGCCAGCAGCTTGGGACGCGAGGCGGATTCACCCCTCCACTTT. This gives the protein CASSLGREADSPLHF. The chain recombines TRBV5-1 with TRBJ1-6; D gene uncertain. Between the trimmed V and J ends, which lost 0 bases and 8 bases, there was a span of 12 bases. The CDR3 is 15 amino acids. Germline V lookup: CDR1 SGHRS, CDR2 YFSETQ.

The J gene is TRBJ1-2, the V gene TRBV6-5; D unclear. V lost 4 bases and J 3 bases, leaving 12 bases between the germline ends. CDR1 MNHEY and CDR2 SVGAGI come from the germline V gene. The CDR3 covers 14 residues. The CDR3 nucleotides read TGTGCCAGCAGTTCCCCGGGGAAGCACTATGGCTACACCTTC. It translates to CASSSPGKHYGYTF.

The J gene is TRBJ2-4, the V gene TRBV9, with 9 bases identical to TRBD1. J was trimmed by 4 bases and V by 4 bases; bases with no gene match: 3. Germline-derived CDR1 and CDR2 are SGDLS and YYNGEE. This CDR3 has 14 amino acids. The CDR3 loop reads CASSLGTGKNIQYF. CDR3 bases: TGTGCCAGCAGCCTCGGGACAGGGAAAAACATTCAGTACTTC. Full variable domain (missing parts from reference TRBV9 and TRBJ2-4): DSGVTQTPKHLITATGQRVTLRCSPRSGDLSVYWYQQSLDQGLQFLIQYYNGEERAKGNILERFSAQQFPDLHSELNLSSLELGDSALYFCASSLGTGKNIQYFGAGTRLSVL.

The rearrangement uses TRBV10-3 and TRBJ2-7, with 9 bases lining up with TRBD1. CDR3 length: 17 residues. Germline V CDR1 and CDR2: ENHRY, SYGVKD. The trim removed 2 bases at V and 0 bases at J, leaving 8 bases unmatched. CDR3 nucleotide sequence: TGTGCCATCAGTGAGCCGGGACAGGGTACCAGCTCCTACGAGCAGTACTTC. This codes for CAISEPGQGTSSYEQYF.

This clone was counted many times. V gene TRBV30 combines with J gene TRBJ2-3, with D possibly being TRBD2 (7 bases). The CDR3 is 13 residues long. Germline CDR1 is GTSNPN and CDR2 is SVGIG (reference sequence). The V end was cut by 1 base, the J end by 4 bases, with 9 bases between. The CDR3 region is CAWSGGGADTQYF. In nucleotides, the CDR3 is TGTGCCTGGAGTGGAGGGGGGGCAGATACGCAGTATTTT.

The chain recombines TRBV6-5 with TRBJ1-5; tentatively, D is TRBD1 (5 bases). Germline-derived CDR1 and CDR2 are MNHEY and SVGAGI. This CDR3 is built from 13 residues. Deletions cut 5 bases from V and 7 bases from J, with 12 bases between. The CDR3 reads CASSPRGVQPQHF. In DNA form, the CDR3 reads TGTGCCAGCAGTCCCCGGGGGGTCCAGCCCCAGCATTTT.

V gene TRBV18 combines with J gene TRBJ2-2; no firm D call. The V gene lost 3 bases and the J gene lost 2 bases, with 10 bases spanning the gap. This CDR3 spans 15 amino acids. Germline V CDR1 and CDR2: KGHSH, LQKENI. The CDR3 here is CASSPQRLNTGELFF. CDR3 coding DNA: TGTGCCAGCTCACCCCAGAGGCTCAACACCGGGGAGCTGTTTTTT.

J is TRBJ2-3 and V is TRBV7-2; 13 positions match TRBD2. There are 14 residues in the CDR3. The J segment lost 6 bases and the V segment lost 7 bases, leaving 4 bases of the junction unmatched. CDR1 is SGHTA and CDR2 is FQGNSA in the germline V gene. The CDR3 spells CASKPGLAGDTQYF. CDR3 nucleotides: TGTGCCAGCAAACCGGGACTAGCGGGGGATACGCAGTATTTT.

The V gene is TRBV28, the J gene TRBJ1-5, with 9 bases that match TRBD1. This CDR3 contains 13 residues. J lost 6 bases, V lost 5 bases, and 2 bases had no gene match. Per germline, CDR1 MDHEN and CDR2 SYDVKM. The CDR3 nucleotides read TGTGCCAGCAGTGGGACAGGGTTTCAGCCCCAGCATTTT. It is translated as CASSGTGFQPQHF.

This chain connects TRBV28 to TRBJ2-7, with 12 positions matching TRBD2. Germline CDR1 reads MDHEN; CDR2 reads SYDVKM. The CDR3 runs to 15 residues. Trimming took 5 bases from V and 1 from J; bases not matched to a gene: 3. CDR3 amino acids: CASSPGTSGSYEQYF. The CDR3 coding sequence is TGTGCCAGCAGTCCTGGGACTAGCGGGTCCTACGAGCAGTACTTC.

The chain is built from TRBV9 and TRBJ2-1, with a tentative D call TRBD2 (7 bases). Germline V CDR1 and CDR2: SGDLS, YYNGEE. The V and J ends lost 0 bases and 9 bases respectively, with 19 bases between them. This CDR3 has 16 residues. The CDR3 DNA follows: TGTGCCAGCAGCGTAGTTCTCAACGCGGGGGCCGGTGAGCAGTTCTTC. This codes for CASSVVLNAGAGEQFF.

In nucleotides, the CDR3 is TGTGCCAGCAGCCGTCGGTTCTCTTCGAACACCGGGGAGCTGTTTTTT. Its translation: CASSRRFSSNTGELFF. The chain recombines TRBV3-1 (or the pseudogene TRBV3-2) with TRBJ2-2; D gene unclear. The germline gives CDR1 LGHDT, CDR2 YNNKEL (reference sequence). V was shortened by 4 bases and J by 0 bases, with 12 bases between the two germline ends. This CDR3 has 16 amino acids.

The rearrangement uses TRBV5-8 and TRBJ2-1; 7 bases map to TRBD1. Germline trimming cut 4 bases from V and 3 bases from J; bases unmatched to any gene: 10. The CDR3 contains 16 residues. Looked up from germline, CDR1 is SGHTS and CDR2 is YDEGEE. The CDR3 loop is CASSPSRQGDYNEQFF. The CDR3 nucleotides read TGTGCCAGCAGCCCCTCACGGCAGGGGGACTACAATGAGCAGTTCTTC. Using reference TRBV5-8 and TRBJ2-1 for the parts outside the CDR3, the full variable domain is EAGVTQSPTHLIKTRGQQATLRCSPISGHTSVYWYQQALGLGLQFLLWYDEGEERNRGNFPPRFSGRQFPNYSSELNVNALELEDSALYLCASSPSRQGDYNEQFFGPGTRLTVL.

The gene calls are TRBV6-1 and TRBJ1-5; D perhaps matches TRBD1 (6 bases). Germline V lookup: CDR1 MNHNS, CDR2 SASEGT. The V gene lost 4 bases and the J gene lost 2 bases, with 15 bases spanning the gap. The CDR3 spans 16 residues. CDR3 in DNA: TGTGCCAGCAGTGCATTACAAGGGGGGGGCAATCAGCCCCAGCATTTT. This translates into CASSALQGGGNQPQHF.

Concerning this clone itself: Germline is not matched at one junction end, which may reflect a read error. This rearrangement joins TRBV7-7 to TRBJ2-2; 7 bases fit TRBD1. The CDR3 covers 14 residues. Per the germline V gene, CDR1 is SSHAT and CDR2 is FNYEAQ (reference sequence). The CDR3 spells CASSVSQGRGELFF. Here the CDR3 DNA reads TGTGCTAGCAGCGTCTCACAGGGGCGCGGGGAGCTGTTTTTT.

This chain uses TRBV9 with TRBJ2-1; 9 bases agree with TRBD1. This CDR3 spans 18 amino acids. Germline CDR1 reads SGDLS; CDR2 reads YYNGEE. V gave up 0 bases and J gave up 1 base; unmatched junction bases: 8. The CDR3 DNA reads TGTGCCAGCAGCGTAGCTACGGGGACAGGGTGGTCCTACAATGAGCAGTTCTTC. Amino acid sequence: CASSVATGTGWSYNEQFF.

The rearrangement uses TRBV28 and TRBJ1-2, with TRBD1 matching 10 bases. CDR3 length: 16 amino acids. The germline V gene encodes CDR1 MDHEN and CDR2 SYDVKM. J was trimmed by 2 bases and V by 3 bases; bases with no gene match: 6. The CDR3 is CASSFPGTGVNYGYTF. CDR3 nucleotides: TGTGCCAGCAGTTTCCCTGGGACAGGGGTAAACTATGGCTACACCTTC.

The chain uses TRBV21-1 and TRBJ2-5; no check of the table's D call, TRBD2, against the DNA was made. TRBV21-1 is a pseudogene. The CDR3 spans 19 residues. In DNA, the CDR3 is TGTGCCAGCAGCAAAGAGGAGCGGGAGGGCCGGTCCGCTAGAGAGACCCAGTACTTC. Its protein product is CASSKEEREGRSARETQYF.

The chain uses TRBV7-2 and TRBJ1-2, with 10 bases matching TRBD1. This CDR3 contains 16 residues. V lost 4 bases and J lost 7; bases outside the gene matches: 12. The germline CDR1 and CDR2 sequences are SGHTA and FQGNSA. CDR3: CASSSPTGTGEGGYTF. The CDR3 coding sequence is TGTGCCAGCAGCTCTCCAACCGGGACAGGGGAAGGTGGCTACACCTTC.

This sequence joins TRBV28 and TRBJ1-6; 7 nucleotides align to TRBD1. After removal of 6 bases from V and 7 bases from J, the junction contained 9 bases not matched to a gene. The CDR3 length is 15 residues. Germline loops: CDR1 MDHEN, CDR2 SYDVKM. This chain's CDR3 is CASRPPGTANSPLHF. Here the CDR3 DNA reads TGTGCCAGCAGGCCCCCCGGGACAGCGAATTCACCCCTCCACTTT.